The 8 T cell receptor beta chains presented below share a single source sample, sequenced in a study of molecular identifiers for immune sequencing clone quantification. TCRdb processed the PCR reads anew with MiXCR; each CDR3 protein has one entry. This sample has nearly 650,000 distinct CDR3 sequences; 25% occur once, and the top ten carry about 0.81%. The sequencing sample was made of naive CD8+ T cells from blood, with Jurkat cell RNA spiked in. The subset was: FACS-sorted CD8+CD4-CCR7+CD45RA+ naive T cells. The origin of the receptors is a human donor in good health. Some libraries in this study had Jurkat cell RNA spiked in.

The chain carries TRBV19 and TRBJ1-1; D not resolved. Trimming left V 3 bases short and J 1 base short, with 9 bases between. Germline V gives CDR1 LNHDA, CDR2 SQIVND (reference sequence). The CDR3 sequence is 14 residues long. Here the CDR3 DNA reads TGTGCCAGTAGTATGGATTTGGGGAACACTGAAGCTTTCTTT. This gives the protein CASSMDLGNTEAFF. The whole variable domain, filled in from reference TRBV19 and TRBJ1-1, reads DGGITQSPKYLFRKEGQNVTLSCEQNLNHDAMYWYRQDPGQGLRLIYYSQIVNDFQKGDIAEGYSVSREKKESFPLTVTSAQKNPTAFYLCASSMDLGNTEAFFGQGTRLTVV.

This clonotype was seen only a few times. The chain links TRBV6-2 or TRBV6-3 to TRBJ2-5, with 8 bases identical to TRBD2. With V trimmed by 2 bases and J by 5 bases, 13 bases remained unmatched. The CDR3 length is 17 residues. Germline CDR1 is MNHEY and CDR2 is SVGEGT. CDR3: CASSYAGGSGVRETQYF. CDR3 nucleotide sequence: TGTGCCAGCAGTTACGCCGGTGGTAGCGGGGTTAGGGAGACCCAGTACTTC.

There are many counts of this clonotype. This chain links TRBV7-9 with TRBJ2-5, with D maybe TRBD2 (6 bases). Germline V gene data show CDR1 as SEHNR and CDR2 as FQNEAQ (reference sequence). There are 14 residues in the CDR3. V dropped 8 bases and J dropped 2 bases, with 15 bases sitting between them. The CDR3 nucleotides read TGTGCCAGCTCTGGGGCGGGACCACAAGAGACCCAGTACTTC. This sequence encodes CASSGAGPQETQYF.

Regarding this clonotype: This may stem from a read error, because a much larger clone lies one nucleotide away. In DNA form, the CDR3 reads TGTGCCACTTCCGAAGACTACGAGCAGTACTTC. It specifies CATSEDYEQYF. This rearrangement joins TRBV19 to TRBJ2-7; no reliable D call. CDR3 size: 11 residues. The V and J ends lost 10 bases and 3 bases respectively, with 10 bases between them. CDR1 and CDR2 from the germline V gene are LNHDA and SQIVND (reference sequence).

With regard to this clonotype: Sequence at one end of the junction differs from germline and may be a read error. The chain recombines TRBV20-1 with TRBJ2-7, with D possibly being TRBD1 (5 bases). The germline V gene has CDR1 DFQATT and CDR2 SNEGSKA (reference sequence). This CDR3 is 13 amino acids long. The CDR3 sequence: CSASVRGNYVQYF. CDR3 nucleotide sequence: TGCAGTGCTAGCGTTAGGGGAAACTACGTGCAGTACTTC.

This clonotype was seen repeatedly, ten times or more. This chain uses TRBV20-1 with TRBJ2-7, with 9 bases that match TRBD1. The germline CDR1 and CDR2 sequences are DFQATT and SNEGSKA (reference sequence). CDR3 size: 16 residues. Unmatched junction bases numbered 15, after V lost 6 bases and J lost 3 bases. The CDR3 DNA reads as TGCAGTGCCAGCTCCGTGGGACAGGGCACTTTCTACGAGCAGTACTTC. Translated, it gives CSASSVGQGTFYEQYF.

In its sample, this clonotype was seen a few times. This chain connects TRBV25-1 to TRBJ2-3, with a tentative D call TRBD2 (5 bases). This CDR3 contains 13 residues. Germline loops: CDR1 MGHDK, CDR2 SYGVNS. V lost 5 bases and J lost 4, with 10 bases in between. This chain's CDR3 is CASSSQLADTQYF. CDR3 sequence (DNA): TGTGCCAGCAGTAGTCAACTAGCAGATACGCAGTATTTT.

As DNA, the CDR3 is TGTGCCAGCAGCTTATGGAGGGCCGAAGCTTTCTTT. Its protein product is CASSLWRAEAFF. The gene calls are TRBV11-2 and TRBJ1-1; D is undetermined. Trimming left V 2 bases short and J 8 bases short, with 9 bases between. Per germline, CDR1 SGHAT and CDR2 FQNNGV. CDR3 length equals 12 residues.